The clone carrying this T cell receptor beta chain was seen many times. The data are from a study of T cells in Graves' hyperthyroidism and ophthalmopathy. Regions amplified from RNA transcripts were the TCR beta CDR3 regions. TCR CDR3 underwent first-round RT-PCR with the HTBI primer set. Via MiXCR, TCRdb re-called the multiplex PCR reads, giving one row per CDR3 protein. This repertoire shows approximately 400,000 distinct CDR3 sequences, more than 11% found once; its top ten account for approximately 10%. Germline lookup yields CDR1 MNHNY and CDR2 SVGAGI (reference sequence). Trimming stripped 0 bases from V and 0 bases from J, with 8 bases between. The CDR3 length is 15 residues.

What was sequenced was blood. The rearrangement uses TRBV6-6 and TRBJ1-2; D is uncertain. The TCR comes from an older woman with Graves' hyperthyroidism. The CDR3 spells CASSYSSGTNYGYTF. CDR3 sequence (DNA): TGTGCCAGCAGTTACTCATCGGGGACTAACTATGGCTACACCTTC.